The 25 T cell receptor beta chains below were found in one sample sequenced in a study of blood T cell repertoires in COVID-19. The assay was immunoSEQ multiplex PCR, and TCRdb's table has in-frame clones only and misses some. Of about 200,000 clones listed, approximately 88% are singletons. Sequencing was done on a sample of peripheral blood. These receptors were obtained from a man in his fifties or sixties who had recovered from COVID-19.

This clone was observed a single time. The chain joins TRBV15 to TRBJ2-4, with 7 positions matching TRBD1. Unmatched junction bases numbered 11, after V lost 0 bases and J lost 0 bases. Germline V gene data show CDR1 as LNHNV and CDR2 as YYDKDF (reference sequence). This CDR3 spans 19 amino acids. The DNA for the CDR3 is TGTGCCACCAGCAGAGATTATGGTGAGGGGGCTTTAGCCAAAAACATTCAGTACTTC. Translating it yields CATSRDYGEGALAKNIQYF.

J is TRBJ2-3 and V is TRBV21-1; the D call in the table, TRBD1, was not verified against the DNA. TRBV21-1 is termed a pseudogene. This CDR3 region has 19 residues. CDR3 DNA sequence: TGTGCCAGCAGCAATGCTTTTTTTATCTGGACAGGGAGCACAGATACGCAGTATTTT. Protein: CASSNAFFIWTGSTDTQYF.

This chain connects TRBV11-2 to TRBJ2-3, with 8 bases aligning to TRBD2. Per the germline V gene, CDR1 is SGHAT and CDR2 is FQNNGV. V was pared by 5 bases and J by 6 bases, with 7 bases of the junction left unmatched. The CDR3 is 14 amino acids. CDR3 nucleotides: TGTGCCAGCAGCCCGGGACTAGTTGCGGATACGCAGTATTTT. It encodes CASSPGLVADTQYF.

The chain links TRBV6-6 to TRBJ1-1; possible D gene TRBD1, 5 bases. Per the germline V gene, CDR1 is MNHNY and CDR2 is SVGAGI (reference sequence). The CDR3 has 12 amino acids. V lost 10 bases, J lost 7 bases, and 16 bases lay in between. The CDR3 region has the DNA TGTGCCATCTGCTCTAGGGGTCGTGAAGCTTTCTTT. This sequence encodes CAICSRGREAFF.

The chain uses TRBV5-8 and TRBJ2-1; D unclear. V gave up 0 bases and J gave up 7 bases, with 14 bases separating them. CDR3 size: 15 residues. Germline V gene data show CDR1 as SGHTS and CDR2 as YDEGEE. This chain's CDR3 is CASSLGRPTRNEQFF. The CDR3 coding sequence is TGTGCCAGCAGCTTGGGGCGCCCCACGAGGAATGAGCAGTTCTTC.

The chain joins TRBV19 to TRBJ2-2; 7 bases are shared with TRBD1. The CDR3 has 16 amino acids. In germline, CDR1 is LNHDA, CDR2 SQIVND (reference sequence). Trimming took 2 bases from V and 5 from J; bases not matched to a gene: 8. In DNA, the CDR3 is TGTGCCAGTAGTATACCGACAGGGAAAGGAACCGGGGAGCTGTTTTTT. It is translated as CASSIPTGKGTGELFF. Variable domain in full (rest from reference TRBV19 and TRBJ2-2): DGGITQSPKYLFRKEGQNVTLSCEQNLNHDAMYWYRQDPGQGLRLIYYSQIVNDFQKGDIAEGYSVSREKKESFPLTVTSAQKNPTAFYLCASSIPTGKGTGELFFGEGSRLTVL.

V is TRBV7-6 and J is TRBJ1-3; 7 nucleotides agree with TRBD1. The CDR3 loop spans 16 amino acids. The trim removed 3 bases at V and 2 bases at J, leaving 7 bases unmatched. From germline, CDR1 is SGHVS and CDR2 FNYEAQ. The CDR3 sequence is CASSFDRVSTGNTIYF. The CDR3 coding sequence is TGTGCCAGCAGCTTCGACAGGGTATCGACTGGAAACACCATATATTTT. Full variable domain (remainder filled in from reference TRBV7-6 and TRBJ1-3): GAGVSQSPRYKVTKRGQDVALRCDPISGHVSLYWYRQALGQGPEFLTYFNYEAQQDKSGLPNDRFSAERPEGSISTLTIQRTEQRDSAMYRCASSFDRVSTGNTIYFGEGSWLTVV.

A remark on this clone: Its ends do not fully match the called genes, so a read error is possible. The V call is TRBV7-7, the J call TRBJ2-6; 15 bases agree with TRBD2. Germline values: CDR1 SSHAT, CDR2 FNYEAQ (reference sequence). The CDR3 length is 19 residues. The CDR3 nucleotides read TGTGCTAGCAGCCAGGGACTAGCGGGAGGTGTAGCAGGGGCCAACGTCCTGACTTTC. This sequence encodes CASSQGLAGGVAGANVLTF.

V usage is TRBV6-5 and J usage is TRBJ1-3, with D possibly matching TRBD1 (5 bases). Trimming pared 0 bases from V and 1 base from J, leaving 7 bases between. CDR3 size: 15 residues. Germline V lookup: CDR1 MNHEY, CDR2 SVGAGI. Here the CDR3 reads CASSYSRGSGNTIYF. The CDR3 DNA reads as TGTGCCAGCAGTTACTCGCGGGGGTCTGGAAACACCATATATTTT.

This chain links TRBV5-1 with TRBJ2-5, with TRBD1 identical over 9 bases. V lost 4 bases, J lost 2 bases, and 9 bases stayed unmatched. The germline CDR1 and CDR2 sequences are SGHRS and YFSETQ. The CDR3 sequence is 16 residues long. The CDR3 here is CASSQGQGRIQETQYF. CDR3 DNA: TGCGCCAGCAGCCAAGGACAGGGGAGGATACAAGAGACCCAGTACTTC.

As regards this clone: One end of the junction is discordant with germline, which a read error may explain. The chain joins TRBV20-1 to TRBJ2-3, with TRBD2 matching over 12 bases. The germline gives CDR1 DFQATT, CDR2 SNEGSKA (reference sequence). The CDR3 runs 11 residues. The CDR3: CSARDLAGGHF. CDR3 bases: TGCAGTGCTAGAGATCTAGCGGGAGGGCATTTT.

The chain carries TRBV19 and TRBJ2-1; 11 bases fit TRBD1. Germline assignment: CDR1 LNHDA and CDR2 SQIVND (reference sequence). J lost 6 bases, V lost 5 bases, and 9 bases had no gene match. The CDR3 length is 16 residues. CDR3 in amino acids: CASSVTGTGGVNEQFF. CDR3 nucleotide sequence: TGTGCCAGTAGTGTAACCGGGACAGGGGGGGTCAATGAGCAGTTCTTC.

The chain recombines TRBV24-1 with TRBJ2-2, with 15 bases identical to TRBD2. The CDR3 loop spans 17 amino acids. The V gene end was trimmed by 3 bases and the J gene end by 5 bases; junction bases not matched to a gene: 3. CDR1 is KGHDR and CDR2 is SFDVKD in the germline V gene. CDR3 bases: TGTGCCACCAGTGATCCGGGACTAGCGGGAGGTACCGGGGAGCTGTTTTTT. This codes for CATSDPGLAGGTGELFF.

This chain uses TRBV21-1 with TRBJ1-5; the table's D call, TRBD1, has no DNA check behind it. TRBV21-1 is tagged as a pseudogene. CDR3 length equals 19 residues. The CDR3 coding sequence is TGTGCCAGCAGCCGGCAGGATCTATTTCGGAAATATAGCAATCAGCCCCAGCATTTT. Translation: CASSRQDLFRKYSNQPQHF.

The chain joins TRBV6-2 or TRBV6-3 to TRBJ1-5; D remains ambiguous. V was cut by 6 bases and J by 11 bases, with 14 bases left in between. The germline V gene encodes CDR1 MNHEY and CDR2 SVGEGT. This CDR3 has 12 residues. As DNA, the CDR3 is TGTGCCAGCAGCGACCTCGGGCGGGCCCAGCATTTT. Encoded protein: CASSDLGRAQHF.

The chain links TRBV18 to TRBJ1-5, with 7 bases aligning to TRBD1. This CDR3 is built from 15 residues. V dropped 3 bases and J dropped 2; count of bases not matched to a gene: 4. Germline V gene lookup returns CDR1 KGHSH and CDR2 LQKENI. DNA of the CDR3: TGTGCCAGCTCACCGCACAGGGGTGGCAATCAGCCCCAGCATTTT. This encodes CASSPHRGGNQPQHF. Using reference TRBV18 and TRBJ1-5 for the parts outside the CDR3, the full variable domain is NAGVMQNPRHLVRRRGQEARLRCSPMKGHSHVYWYRQLPEEGLKFMVYLQKENIIDESGMPKERFSAEFPKEGPSILRIQQVVRGDSAAYFCASSPHRGGNQPQHFGDGTRLSIL.

The V and J genes are TRBV18 and TRBJ2-1; 9 bases line up with TRBD1. Trimming took 3 bases from V and 2 from J; bases not matched to a gene: 5. The germline V gene encodes CDR1 KGHSH and CDR2 LQKENI. This CDR3 spans 16 amino acids. This CDR3 is CASSPTDRGPYNEQFF. In DNA form, the CDR3 reads TGTGCCAGCTCACCGACGGACAGGGGACCCTACAATGAGCAGTTCTTC.

J is TRBJ2-2 and V is TRBV28, with TRBD1 as a possible D gene (6 bases). The length of the CDR3 is 15 residues. Germline V lookup: CDR1 MDHEN, CDR2 SYDVKM. V lost 4 bases to trimming and J lost 2 bases, with 11 bases between them. The CDR3: CASSSPGQNTGELFF. The CDR3 coding sequence is TGTGCCAGCAGTTCCCCGGGACAAAACACCGGGGAGCTGTTTTTT.

The rearrangement joins TRBV5-6 to TRBJ2-2; 11 bases map to TRBD1. Germline loops: CDR1 SGHDT, CDR2 YYEEEE. Losses at the gene ends were 2 bases for V and 4 bases for J; bases not matched to a gene: 1. The CDR3 consists of 15 residues. Written as DNA, the CDR3 is TGTGCCAGCAGCTTAGGGACAGGGGGCACCGGGGAGCTGTTTTTT. Amino acid sequence: CASSLGTGGTGELFF.

This clone was detected only once. The chain carries TRBV28 and TRBJ2-3; D uncertain. This CDR3 contains 11 residues. V lost 3 bases and J 8 bases, leaving 6 bases between the germline ends. The V gene's germline CDR1 is MDHEN and CDR2 SYDVKM. The CDR3 sequence is CASSFKLTQYF. The CDR3 DNA reads as TGTGCCAGCAGTTTCAAGCTTACGCAGTATTTT. Full variable domain (rest looked up from reference TRBV28 and TRBJ2-3): DVKVTQSSRYLVKRTGEKVFLECVQDMDHENMFWYRQDPGLGLRLIYFSYDVKMKEKGDIPEGYSVSREKKERFSLILESASTNQTSMYLCASSFKLTQYFGPGTRLTVL.

The J gene is TRBJ2-7, the V gene TRBV28, with a possible D match to TRBD1 (5 bases). Trimming removed 5 bases at V and 3 bases at J, with 17 bases between. CDR1 is MDHEN, CDR2 SYDVKM, per germline. The CDR3 is 15 amino acids. DNA of the CDR3: TGTGCCAGCAGTCCCTCAGGGTTCCTTGGCTACGAGCAGTACTTC. This translates into CASSPSGFLGYEQYF.

The chain links TRBV5-6 to TRBJ2-7, with 9 bases lining up with TRBD1. The length of the CDR3 is 16 residues. The ends lost 2 bases at V and 2 bases at J; junction bases unmatched: 8. CDR1 and CDR2 (germline): SGHDT, YYEEEE. CDR3 nucleotide sequence: TGTGCCAGCAGCTTAAAGGACAGGGGTGGGACCTACGAGCAGTACTTC. Protein sequence: CASSLKDRGGTYEQYF.

V is TRBV11-2 and J is TRBJ2-7; no clear D gene. The ends were cut back, 7 bases at V and 4 bases at J, with 20 bases in the middle. This CDR3 comprises 15 residues. Germline assignment: CDR1 SGHAT and CDR2 FQNNGV. The CDR3 reads CASTPVRSTYYEQYF. The CDR3 coding sequence is TGTGCCAGCACCCCGGTCCGGAGCACTTATTACGAGCAGTACTTC.

CDR3 residues: CASSSSSRRNEKLFF. Written as DNA, the CDR3 is TGCGCCAGCAGCTCTAGCAGCCGGAGGAATGAAAAACTGTTTTTT. The chain has TRBV5-1 and TRBJ1-4; D remains ambiguous. V dropped 3 bases and J dropped 5 bases, with 14 bases sitting between them. The germline V gene encodes CDR1 SGHRS and CDR2 YFSETQ. The CDR3 runs 15 residues.

The chain combines TRBV6-5 with TRBJ1-1, with D maybe TRBD1 (5 bases). V gave up 8 bases and J gave up 4 bases, with 20 bases separating them. Germline CDR1 and CDR2: MNHEY and SVGAGI. The CDR3 is 15 amino acids. CDR3 amino acids: CASLTGRTGGTEAFF. CDR3 sequence (DNA): TGTGCCAGCCTAACTGGAAGGACGGGGGGCACTGAAGCTTTCTTT.